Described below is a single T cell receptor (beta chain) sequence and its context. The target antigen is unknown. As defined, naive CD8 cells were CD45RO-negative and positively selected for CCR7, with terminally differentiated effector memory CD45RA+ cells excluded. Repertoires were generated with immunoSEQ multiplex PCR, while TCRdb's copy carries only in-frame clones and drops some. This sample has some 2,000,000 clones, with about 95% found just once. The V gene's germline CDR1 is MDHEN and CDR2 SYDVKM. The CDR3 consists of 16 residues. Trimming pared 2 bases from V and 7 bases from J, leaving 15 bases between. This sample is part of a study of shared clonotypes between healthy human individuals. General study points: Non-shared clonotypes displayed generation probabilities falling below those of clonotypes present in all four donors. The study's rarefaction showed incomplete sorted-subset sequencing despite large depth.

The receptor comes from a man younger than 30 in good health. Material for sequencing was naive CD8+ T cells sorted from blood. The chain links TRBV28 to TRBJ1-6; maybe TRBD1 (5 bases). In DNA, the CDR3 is TGTGCCAGCAGTTTACCCCCAGGGTTTGTAAATTCACCCCTCCACTTT. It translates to CASSLPPGFVNSPLHF.